This TCR beta chain was captured in a study of T cell changes during pregnancy in multiple sclerosis (dated by TCRdb to between 2018 and 2021). Regarding the complete study: The study examined how the T cell repertoire changed over the course of pregnancy in women with multiple sclerosis.

Concerning this clone itself: It lacks a known antigen. It has no much larger one-base neighbor in the sample; base qualities were not kept.

CDR1 and CDR2 are read off the germline V gene (reference sequence) as MNHEY and SMNVEV. V is pruned by 5 bases and J by 8 bases, leaving 13 bases of the junction without a gene match. Spanning cysteine to phenylalanine, the CDR3 consists of 15 amino acids. The retained sequence is limited to the CDR3, 45 bases, with the frame set at the first base. Library construction relied on the immunoSEQ multiplex PCR assay. Entries here come from immuneACCESS through TCRdb and include only in-frame sequences with V and J called. Some clones fail to appear in such tables; in the studies checked, an unresolved V gene covers under half of the shortfall, and the cause of the remainder is unknown. The sample table contains under 50,000 clones; only one count was recorded for about 92% of them. Together, the top ten hold about 6.1% of the sample.

The TCR originated in a female donor with multiple sclerosis, enrolled in a pregnancy study. The sample in question was CD8+ T cells from peripheral blood mononuclear cells, obtained in the third trimester of pregnancy. Recombination joined TRBV27 with TRBJ1-2; 8 nucleotides in the junction match TRBD1. The DNA sequence is as follows: TGTGCCAGCAGTCCCTCGGTCCTACAGGGGGAGGGCTACACCTTC. It specifies CASSPSVLQGEGYTF.